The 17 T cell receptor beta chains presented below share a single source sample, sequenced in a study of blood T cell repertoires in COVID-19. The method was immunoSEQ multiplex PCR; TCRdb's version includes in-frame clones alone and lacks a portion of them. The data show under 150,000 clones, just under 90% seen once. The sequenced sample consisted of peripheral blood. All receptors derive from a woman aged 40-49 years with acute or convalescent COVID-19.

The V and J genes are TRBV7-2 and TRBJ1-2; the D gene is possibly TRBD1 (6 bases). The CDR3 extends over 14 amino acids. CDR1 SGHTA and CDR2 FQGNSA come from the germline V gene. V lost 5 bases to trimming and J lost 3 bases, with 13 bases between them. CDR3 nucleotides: TGTGCCAGCAGCCCCCGGGACACCGACTATGGCTACACCTTC. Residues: CASSPRDTDYGYTF.

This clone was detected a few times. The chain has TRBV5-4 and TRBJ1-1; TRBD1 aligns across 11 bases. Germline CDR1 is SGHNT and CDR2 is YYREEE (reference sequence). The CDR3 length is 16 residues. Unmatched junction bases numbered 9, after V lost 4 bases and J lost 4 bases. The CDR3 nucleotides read TGTGCCAGCAGCGACAGGACAGGGGGCCTCAGCACTGAAGCTTTCTTT. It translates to CASSDRTGGLSTEAFF.

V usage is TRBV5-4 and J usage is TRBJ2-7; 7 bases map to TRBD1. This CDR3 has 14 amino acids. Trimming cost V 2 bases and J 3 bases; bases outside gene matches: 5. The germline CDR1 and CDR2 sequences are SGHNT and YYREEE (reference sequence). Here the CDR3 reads CASSFRQGNYEQYF. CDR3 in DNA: TGTGCCAGCAGCTTCAGACAGGGTAACTACGAGCAGTACTTC.

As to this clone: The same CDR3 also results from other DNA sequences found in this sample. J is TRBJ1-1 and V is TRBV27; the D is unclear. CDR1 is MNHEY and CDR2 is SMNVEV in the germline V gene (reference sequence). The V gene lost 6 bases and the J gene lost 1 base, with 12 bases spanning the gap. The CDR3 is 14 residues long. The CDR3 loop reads CASSPGLRNTEAFF. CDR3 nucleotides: TGTGCCAGCAGCCCCGGACTGAGGAACACTGAAGCTTTCTTT.

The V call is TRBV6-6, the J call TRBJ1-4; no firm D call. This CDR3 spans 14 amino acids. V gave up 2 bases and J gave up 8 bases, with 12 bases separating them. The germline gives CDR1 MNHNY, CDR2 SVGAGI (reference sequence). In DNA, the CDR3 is TGTGCCAGCAGTTACCCAGAGGGCCCCGAAAAACTGTTTTTT. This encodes CASSYPEGPEKLFF.

CDR3 in DNA: TGTGCCAGCAGTTACACCAACTCAGATGCGGGGACTGAAGCTTTCTTT. It translates to CASSYTNSDAGTEAFF. V gene TRBV6-2 or TRBV6-3 combines with J gene TRBJ1-1; D ambiguous. The germline V gene has CDR1 MNHEY and CDR2 SVGEGT. This CDR3 has 16 residues. Deletions cut 2 bases from V and 5 bases from J, with 18 bases between.

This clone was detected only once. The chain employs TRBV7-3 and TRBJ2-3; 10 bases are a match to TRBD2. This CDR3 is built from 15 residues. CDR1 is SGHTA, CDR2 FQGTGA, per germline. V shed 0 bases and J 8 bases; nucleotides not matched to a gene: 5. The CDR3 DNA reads TGTGCCAGCAGCTTAACGGCTAGCGGGGGTGGTACGCAGTATTTT. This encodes CASSLTASGGGTQYF.

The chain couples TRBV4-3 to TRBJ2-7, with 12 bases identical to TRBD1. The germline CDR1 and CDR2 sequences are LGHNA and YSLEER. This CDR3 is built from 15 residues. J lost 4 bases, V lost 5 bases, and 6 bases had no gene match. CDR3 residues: CASSSSGQGAYEQYF. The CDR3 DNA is TGCGCCAGCAGCTCCTCGGGACAGGGGGCGTACGAGCAGTACTTC.

CDR3 DNA sequence: TGCGCCAGCAGCCAACCGGGACAGCCTCCCAACGTCCTGACTTTC. Its translation: CASSQPGQPPNVLTF. The chain joins TRBV4-1 to TRBJ2-6; 7 bases agree with TRBD1. The CDR3 extends over 15 amino acids. V gave up 2 bases and J gave up 8 bases; unmatched junction bases: 6. Germline V gene sequence: CDR1 MGHRA, CDR2 YSYEKL.

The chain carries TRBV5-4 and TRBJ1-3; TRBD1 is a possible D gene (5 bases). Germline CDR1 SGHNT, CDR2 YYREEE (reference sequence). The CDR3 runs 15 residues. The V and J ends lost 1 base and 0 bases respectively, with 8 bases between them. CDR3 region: CASSLRGASGNTIYF. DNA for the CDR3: TGTGCCAGCAGCTTGAGGGGTGCCTCTGGAAACACCATATATTTT.

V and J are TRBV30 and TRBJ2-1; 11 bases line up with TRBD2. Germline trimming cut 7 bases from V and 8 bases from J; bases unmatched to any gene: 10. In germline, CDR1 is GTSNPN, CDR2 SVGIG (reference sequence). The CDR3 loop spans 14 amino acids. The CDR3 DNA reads TGTGCCTCGACCCCGACTAGCGGGGTAGATGAGCAGTTCTTC. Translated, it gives CASTPTSGVDEQFF. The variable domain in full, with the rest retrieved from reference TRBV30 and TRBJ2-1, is SQTIHQWPATLVQPVGSPLSLECTVEGTSNPNLYWYRQAAGRGLQLLFYSVGIGQISSEVPQNLSASRPQDRQFILSSKKLLLSDSGFYLCASTPTSGVDEQFFGPGTRLTVL.

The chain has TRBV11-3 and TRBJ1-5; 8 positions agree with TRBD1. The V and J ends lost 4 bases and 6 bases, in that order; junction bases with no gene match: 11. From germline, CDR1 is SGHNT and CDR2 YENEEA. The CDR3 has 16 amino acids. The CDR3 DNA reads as TGTGCCAGCAGCTCCCTCCGGACAGGGAAGGGTCAGCCCCAGCATTTT. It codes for CASSSLRTGKGQPQHF. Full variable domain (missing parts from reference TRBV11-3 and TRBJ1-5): EAGVVQSPRYKIIEKKQPVAFWCNPISGHNTLYWYLQNLGQGPELLIRYENEEAVDDSQLPKDRFSAERLKGVDSTLKIQPAELGDSAVYLCASSSLRTGKGQPQHFGDGTRLSIL.

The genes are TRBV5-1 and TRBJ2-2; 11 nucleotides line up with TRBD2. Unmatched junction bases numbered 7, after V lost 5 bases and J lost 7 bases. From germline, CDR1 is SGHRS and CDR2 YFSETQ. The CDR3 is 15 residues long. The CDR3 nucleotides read TGCGCCAGCAGACCTCTAGCGGGGGGAGACGGGGAGCTGTTTTTT. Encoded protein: CASRPLAGGDGELFF.

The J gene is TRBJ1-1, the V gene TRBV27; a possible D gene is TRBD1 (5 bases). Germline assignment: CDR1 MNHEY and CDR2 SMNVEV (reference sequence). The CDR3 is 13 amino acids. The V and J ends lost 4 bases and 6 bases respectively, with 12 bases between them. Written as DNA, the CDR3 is TGTGCCAGCAGTTCTCCGGGCAGGGCTGAAGCTTTCTTT. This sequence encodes CASSSPGRAEAFF.

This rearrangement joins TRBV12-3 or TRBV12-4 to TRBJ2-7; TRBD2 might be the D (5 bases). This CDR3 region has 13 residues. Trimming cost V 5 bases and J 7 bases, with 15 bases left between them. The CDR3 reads CASSLDYSGEQYF. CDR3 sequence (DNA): TGTGCCAGCAGTCTTGACTACTCCGGAGAGCAGTACTTC.

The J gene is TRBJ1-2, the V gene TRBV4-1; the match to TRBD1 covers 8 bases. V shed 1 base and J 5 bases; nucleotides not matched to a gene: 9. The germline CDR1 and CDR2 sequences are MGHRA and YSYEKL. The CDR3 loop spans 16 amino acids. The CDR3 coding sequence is TGCGCCAGCAGCCAAGTCTTCCAGGGGGCCGAGTATGGCTACACCTTC. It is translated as CASSQVFQGAEYGYTF.

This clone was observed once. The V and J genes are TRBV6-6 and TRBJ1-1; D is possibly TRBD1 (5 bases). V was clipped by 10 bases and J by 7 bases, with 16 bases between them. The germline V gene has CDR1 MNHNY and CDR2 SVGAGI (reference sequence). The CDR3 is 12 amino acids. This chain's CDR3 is CATHGGWDEAFF. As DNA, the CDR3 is TGTGCCACCCATGGGGGGTGGGATGAAGCTTTCTTT.